This T cell receptor (beta chain) was observed in a study of T cell responses to AZD1222 COVID-19 vaccine. The study, taken as a whole, reports: Vaccine-associated CD4 TCRs ranged over spike, dominating at 160-218 and 743-854. Reports say nearly half of spike-specific TCRs go after unmutated variant regions.

Note on this clone: The antigen remains unidentified.

Assay used: immunoSEQ multiplex PCR; TCRdb lists only in-frame clones, some missing. The table has approximately 100,000 clones, roughly nine tenths seen once. The CDR3 is 15 amino acids. V gave up 3 bases and J gave up 3 bases; unmatched junction bases: 3. Germline assignment: CDR1 SGHRS and CDR2 YFSETQ. This material consisted of peripheral blood, taken on day 0 of AZD1222 vaccination. The receptor comes from an adult in good health. V gene TRBV5-1 combines with J gene TRBJ1-6; TRBD1 matches 7 bases. The CDR3 loop reads CASSSRQGYNSPLHF. The CDR3 DNA reads as TGCGCCAGCAGCTCCAGACAGGGCTATAATTCACCCCTCCACTTT.